This T cell receptor (beta chain) is drawn from a study of shared T cell receptors in the human thymus. The junction had 16 bases not matched to a gene; V was cut back by 4 bases and J by 0 bases. There are 20 residues in the CDR3. CDR1 is MNHEY and CDR2 is SMNVEV in the germline V gene (reference sequence). Method: immunoSEQ multiplex PCR; TCRdb's copy keeps in-frame clones and lacks some. This sample yields approximately 760,000 clones, of which 70% to 90% are seen a single time; around 0.0094% belongs to the top ten. These data also featured in a second study, about human thymus T cells. Per that study: Thymus was obtained from resections taken during corrective heart surgery.

V is TRBV27 and J is TRBJ1-3; TRBD1 aligns across 9 bases. The sequence was obtained from a girl under three years old with a congenital heart defect. Sequencing was done on a sample of thymocytes. The CDR3 loop is CASSSIKQDRDRASGNTIYF. CDR3 DNA: TGTGCCAGCAGTTCGATCAAACAGGACCGGGACAGGGCCTCTGGAAACACCATATATTTT.